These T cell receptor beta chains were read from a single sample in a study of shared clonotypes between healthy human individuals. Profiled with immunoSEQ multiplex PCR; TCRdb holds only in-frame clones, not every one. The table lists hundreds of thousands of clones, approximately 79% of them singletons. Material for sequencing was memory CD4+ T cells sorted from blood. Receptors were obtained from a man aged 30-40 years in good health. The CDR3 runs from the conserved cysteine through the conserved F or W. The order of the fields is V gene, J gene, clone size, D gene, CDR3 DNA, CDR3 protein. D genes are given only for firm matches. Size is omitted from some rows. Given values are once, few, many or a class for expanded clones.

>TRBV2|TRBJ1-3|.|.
TGTGCCAGCAGTGAGCGGGCCGGAAACACCATATATTTT
CASSERAGNTIYF
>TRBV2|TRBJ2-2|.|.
TGTGCCAGCAGTGAAGTGAAGGGGACCGGGGAGCTGTTTTTT
CASSEVKGTGELFF
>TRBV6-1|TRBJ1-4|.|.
TGTGCCAGCTTCGATTGGGACGGCAATGAAAAACTGTTTTTT
CASFDWDGNEKLFF
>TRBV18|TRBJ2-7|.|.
TGTGCCAGCTCACCAGGGAGCGATTCCTACGAGCAGTACTTC
CASSPGSDSYEQYF
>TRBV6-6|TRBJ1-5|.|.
TGTGCCAGCAGTTACTCGGGGGGCACAGGTCAGCCCCAGCATTTT
CASSYSGGTGQPQHF
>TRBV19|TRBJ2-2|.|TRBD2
TGTGCCAGTAGTGGACTAGCGGGAGGTCCGTTTTTT
CASSGLAGGPFF
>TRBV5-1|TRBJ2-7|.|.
TGCGCCAGCAGCTTGGGTCTCGAGCAGTACTTC
CASSLGLEQYF
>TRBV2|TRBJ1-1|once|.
TGTGCCAGCGACCGGGGGTTGAACACTGAAGCTTTCTTT
CASDRGLNTEAFF
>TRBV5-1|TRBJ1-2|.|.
TGCGCCAGCAGCGGGGGAGGAGGTAGTGGCTACACCTTC
CASSGGGGSGYTF
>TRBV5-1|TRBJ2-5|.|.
TGCGCCAGCAGCCCGGGGCCAAACGAAGAGACCCAGTACTTC
CASSPGPNEETQYF
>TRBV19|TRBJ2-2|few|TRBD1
TGTGCCAGTAGTATGGGGACAGGACGCACCGGGGAGCTGTTTTTT
CASSMGTGRTGELFF
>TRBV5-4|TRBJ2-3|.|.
TGTGCCAGCAGGAAACAGGCGGGAGATACGCAGTATTTT
CASRKQAGDTQYF
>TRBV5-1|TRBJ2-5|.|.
TGCGCCAGCAGCTTGGTCCGGGCCGCGGATCAAGAGACCCAGTACTTC
CASSLVRAADQETQYF
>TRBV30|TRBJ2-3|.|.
TGTGCCTGGAGTGTAGTAACTGTCACAGATACGCAGTATTTT
CAWSVVTVTDTQYF
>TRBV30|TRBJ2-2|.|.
TGTGCCTGGAGTGTAGTGGCGCGGGTCACCGGGGAGCTGTTTTTT
CAWSVVARVTGELFF
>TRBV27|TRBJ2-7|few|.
TGTGCCAGCAGCATCCCGGGGGCCGGACAGTACTTC
CASSIPGAGQYF
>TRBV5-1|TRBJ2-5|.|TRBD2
TGCGCCAGCAGGGACCAGCCGGGACTAATTCAAGAGACCCAGTACTTC
CASRDQPGLIQETQYF
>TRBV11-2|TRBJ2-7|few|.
TGTGCCAGCAGCTTAGAAGGGGATAGCTCCTACGAGCAGTACTTC
CASSLEGDSSYEQYF
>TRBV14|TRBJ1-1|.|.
TGTGCCAGCAGCCAAGATCGTACCGTCAGGTCGAACACTGAAGCTTTCTTT
CASSQDRTVRSNTEAFF
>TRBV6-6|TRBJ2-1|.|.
TGTGCCAGCAGTGCCCAGTTGCGGCAGTTCTTC
CASSAQLRQFF
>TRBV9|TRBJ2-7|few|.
TGTGCCAGCAGCGTAGAAAGCTATACCGAGCAGTACTTC
CASSVESYTEQYF
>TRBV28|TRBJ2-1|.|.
TGTGCCCATAGAGGAAACAATGAGCAGTTCTTC
CAHRGNNEQFF